This is a list of T cell receptor beta chains from one sample in a study of blood T cell repertoires in COVID-19. Produced via immunoSEQ multiplex PCR; TCRdb's table is partial and in-frame only. Seen here are about 140,000 clones, 88% observed once, and the top ten hold about 11%. Sequences were obtained from peripheral blood. These receptors were obtained from a man aged 45 to 65 with active or convalescent COVID-19. Each CDR3 is given with its conserved first and last residue. The D gene is left open where the match is weak. Some rows have no size entry. The others give once, few or many, or a class for an expanded clone.

v_gene: TRBV7-2
d_gene: -
len: 14
abundance: -
j_gene: TRBJ2-4
CDR3nt: TGTGCCAGCAGCTTTAGACTAGCCAAAAACATTCAGTACTTC
CDR3aa: CASSFRLAKNIQYF

v_gene: TRBV19
d_gene: TRBD1
len: 16
abundance: -
j_gene: TRBJ1-6
CDR3nt: TGTGCCAGTAGTCCGACGACAGGGACCTATAATTCACCCCTCCACTTT
CDR3aa: CASSPTTGTYNSPLHF

v_gene: TRBV28
d_gene: -
len: 16
abundance: -
j_gene: TRBJ2-2
CDR3nt: TGTGCCAGCAGTTTATTCAGGGGACCGAACACCGGGGAGCTGTTTTTT
CDR3aa: CASSLFRGPNTGELFF

v_gene: TRBV2
d_gene: TRBD1
len: 15
abundance: -
j_gene: TRBJ1-4
CDR3nt: TGTGCCAGCAGGGATAAGGGGACAGCTAATGAAAAACTGTTTTTT
CDR3aa: CASRDKGTANEKLFF

v_gene: TRBV5-1
d_gene: TRBD2
len: 17
abundance: -
j_gene: TRBJ2-7
CDR3nt: TGCGCCAGCAGCTTACGATGGACTAGCGGGAAAGAGTACGAGCAGTACTTC
CDR3aa: CASSLRWTSGKEYEQYF

v_gene: TRBV28
d_gene: TRBD1
len: 12
abundance: once
j_gene: TRBJ1-1
CDR3nt: TGTGCCAGTTCACAGGGGAGTAGTGAAGCTTTCTTT
CDR3aa: CASSQGSSEAFF

v_gene: TRBV18
d_gene: TRBD2
len: 15
abundance: once
j_gene: TRBJ2-7
CDR3nt: TGTGCCAGCTCAGAGGGACTAGCGGGATCCTACGAGCAGTACTTC
CDR3aa: CASSEGLAGSYEQYF

v_gene: TRBV18
d_gene: TRBD2
len: 14
abundance: -
j_gene: TRBJ2-5
CDR3nt: TGTGCCAGCTCACTAGCGGGAGGGCGGAAGACCCAGTACTTC
CDR3aa: CASSLAGGRKTQYF

v_gene: TRBV18
d_gene: TRBD1
len: 16
abundance: -
j_gene: TRBJ1-2
CDR3nt: TGTGCCAGCTCACAGTCCCGGGACAGGGAGGACTATGGCTACACCTTC
CDR3aa: CASSQSRDREDYGYTF

v_gene: TRBV7-9
d_gene: TRBD2
len: 16
abundance: -
j_gene: TRBJ2-1
CDR3nt: TGTGCCAGCAGCTTTTGGACTAGCGGCCAACACAATGAGCAGTTCTTC
CDR3aa: CASSFWTSGQHNEQFF

v_gene: TRBV7-8
d_gene: TRBD2
len: 16
abundance: once
j_gene: TRBJ2-1
CDR3nt: TGTGCCAGCAGCTCAAGTAGCGGGAATGCAAGGAATGAGCAGTTCTTC
CDR3aa: CASSSSSGNARNEQFF

v_gene: TRBV6-5
d_gene: -
len: 15
abundance: -
j_gene: TRBJ1-5
CDR3nt: TGTGCCAGCACTCCCGTCGGGGGGGGCAATCAGCCCCAGCATTTT
CDR3aa: CASTPVGGGNQPQHF

v_gene: TRBV18
d_gene: -
len: 17
abundance: -
j_gene: TRBJ1-4
CDR3nt: TGTGCCAGCTCACCCCAACCCCCAGTTGCAACTAATGAAAAACTGTTTTTT
CDR3aa: CASSPQPPVATNEKLFF

v_gene: TRBV18
d_gene: TRBD1
len: 15
abundance: -
j_gene: TRBJ1-2
CDR3nt: TGTGCCAGCTCACCACCTACAGGGGCTAACTATGGCTACACCTTC
CDR3aa: CASSPPTGANYGYTF

v_gene: TRBV7-2
d_gene: -
len: 14
abundance: -
j_gene: TRBJ1-1
CDR3nt: TGTGCCAGCAGCTCAATACCACGGGACACTGAAGCTTTCTTT
CDR3aa: CASSSIPRDTEAFF

v_gene: TRBV2
d_gene: -
len: 15
abundance: once
j_gene: TRBJ1-1
CDR3nt: TGTGCCAGCAAAGGCCCCGGCGGAATGAACACTGAAGCTTTCTTT
CDR3aa: CASKGPGGMNTEAFF

v_gene: TRBV9
d_gene: -
len: 15
abundance: -
j_gene: TRBJ1-2
CDR3nt: TGTGCCAGCAGCGTAGGAGACAACGTTAACTATGGCTACACCTTC
CDR3aa: CASSVGDNVNYGYTF

v_gene: TRBV19
d_gene: TRBD2
len: 15
abundance: -
j_gene: TRBJ2-1
CDR3nt: TGTGCCAGTAGTATAGGACTAGCGGGAGGGAATGAGCAGTTCTTC
CDR3aa: CASSIGLAGGNEQFF

v_gene: TRBV30
d_gene: -
len: 17
abundance: -
j_gene: TRBJ2-2
CDR3nt: TGTGCCTTATCGTTCGGCAGAACCGCGGGGAACACCGGGGAGCTGTTTTTT
CDR3aa: CALSFGRTAGNTGELFF

v_gene: TRBV6-5
d_gene: TRBD1
len: 14
abundance: -
j_gene: TRBJ2-1
CDR3nt: TGTGCCAGCAGTAGACAGGGGAGCTACAATGAGCAGTTCTTC
CDR3aa: CASSRQGSYNEQFF

v_gene: TRBV28
d_gene: -
len: 10
abundance: -
j_gene: TRBJ2-7
CDR3nt: TGTGCCAGCAGTTACAGAGAGCAGTACTTC
CDR3aa: CASSYREQYF

v_gene: TRBV12-3/TRBV12-4
d_gene: -
len: 13
abundance: -
j_gene: TRBJ1-1
CDR3nt: TGTGCCAGCAGTTTCCAGGAGAACACTGAAGCTTTCTTT
CDR3aa: CASSFQENTEAFF

v_gene: TRBV28
d_gene: -
len: 14
abundance: -
j_gene: TRBJ1-5
CDR3nt: TGTGCCAGCAGCCTATCCCGTAGCAATCAGCCCCAGCATTTT
CDR3aa: CASSLSRSNQPQHF

v_gene: TRBV5-1
d_gene: TRBD1
len: 14
abundance: -
j_gene: TRBJ2-7
CDR3nt: TGCGCCAGCAGCTTACAGGGGGGCACCTACGAGCAGTACTTC
CDR3aa: CASSLQGGTYEQYF

v_gene: TRBV9
d_gene: -
len: 14
abundance: -
j_gene: TRBJ2-7
CDR3nt: TGTGCCAGCAGCGCGCAAAGGAGCGACTACGAGCAGTACTTC
CDR3aa: CASSAQRSDYEQYF

v_gene: TRBV30
d_gene: -
len: 12
abundance: -
j_gene: TRBJ1-1
CDR3nt: TGTGCCTGGAGTAGGGGGGGCACTGAAGCTTTCTTT
CDR3aa: CAWSRGGTEAFF

v_gene: TRBV28
d_gene: TRBD1
len: 14
abundance: -
j_gene: TRBJ1-6
CDR3nt: TGTGCCAGCATCGCCGGGACAGGGAATTCACCCCTCCACTTT
CDR3aa: CASIAGTGNSPLHF

v_gene: TRBV5-4
d_gene: TRBD2
len: 16
abundance: -
j_gene: TRBJ2-5
CDR3nt: TGTGCCAGCAGCCCGCCGGGTAGCGGGAGGAAAGAGACCCAGTACTTC
CDR3aa: CASSPPGSGRKETQYF

v_gene: TRBV6-5
d_gene: TRBD2
len: 15
abundance: once
j_gene: TRBJ2-1
CDR3nt: TGTGCCAGCAGATACGGACTAGCGGGAGGAGGCGAGCAGTTCTTC
CDR3aa: CASRYGLAGGGEQFF

v_gene: TRBV27
d_gene: TRBD1
len: 16
abundance: -
j_gene: TRBJ1-6
CDR3nt: TGTGCCAGCAGTTTATCGGGGACAGTTAATAATTCACCCCTCCACTTT
CDR3aa: CASSLSGTVNNSPLHF

v_gene: TRBV29-1
d_gene: TRBD1
len: 13
abundance: -
j_gene: TRBJ2-7
CDR3nt: TGCAGCGTTGAAGGGGGGACAGGGCTAGAGCAGTACTTC
CDR3aa: CSVEGGTGLEQYF

v_gene: TRBV7-2
d_gene: TRBD1
len: 15
abundance: few
j_gene: TRBJ2-2
CDR3nt: TGTGCCAGCAGCCCCGACAGGGTGAACACCGGGGAGCTGTTTTTT
CDR3aa: CASSPDRVNTGELFF

v_gene: TRBV19
d_gene: -
len: 13
abundance: -
j_gene: TRBJ1-3
CDR3nt: TGTGCCAGTAGTACGGGCTCTGGAAACACCATATATTTT
CDR3aa: CASSTGSGNTIYF

v_gene: TRBV5-1
d_gene: TRBD1
len: 15
abundance: -
j_gene: TRBJ1-5
CDR3nt: TGCGCCAGCAGCCCTGGGGACAGGGGAGATCAGCCCCAGCATTTT
CDR3aa: CASSPGDRGDQPQHF